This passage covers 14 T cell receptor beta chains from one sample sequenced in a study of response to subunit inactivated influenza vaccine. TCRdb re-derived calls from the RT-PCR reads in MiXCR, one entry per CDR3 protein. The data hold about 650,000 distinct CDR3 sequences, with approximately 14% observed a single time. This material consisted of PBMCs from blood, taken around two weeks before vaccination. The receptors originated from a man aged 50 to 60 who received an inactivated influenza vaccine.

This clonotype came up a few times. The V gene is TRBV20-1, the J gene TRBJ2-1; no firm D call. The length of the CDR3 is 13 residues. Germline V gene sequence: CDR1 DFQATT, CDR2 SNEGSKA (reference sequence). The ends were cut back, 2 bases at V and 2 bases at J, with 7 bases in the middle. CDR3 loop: CSARLPPYNEQFF. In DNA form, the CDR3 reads TGCAGTGCTAGACTACCCCCCTACAATGAGCAGTTCTTC.

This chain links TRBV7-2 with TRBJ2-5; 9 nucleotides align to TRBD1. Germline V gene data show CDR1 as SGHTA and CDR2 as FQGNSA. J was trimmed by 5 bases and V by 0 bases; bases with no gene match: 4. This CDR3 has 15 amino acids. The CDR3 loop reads CASSLAGQGIETQYF. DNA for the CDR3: TGTGCCAGCAGCTTAGCCGGACAGGGGATTGAGACCCAGTACTTC.

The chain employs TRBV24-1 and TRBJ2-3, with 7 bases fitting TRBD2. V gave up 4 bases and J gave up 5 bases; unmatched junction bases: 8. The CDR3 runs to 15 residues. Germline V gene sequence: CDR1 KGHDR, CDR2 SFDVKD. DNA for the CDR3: TGTGCCACCAGTGACGTCGGGGCGGGAGAAGATACGCAGTATTTT. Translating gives CATSDVGAGEDTQYF.

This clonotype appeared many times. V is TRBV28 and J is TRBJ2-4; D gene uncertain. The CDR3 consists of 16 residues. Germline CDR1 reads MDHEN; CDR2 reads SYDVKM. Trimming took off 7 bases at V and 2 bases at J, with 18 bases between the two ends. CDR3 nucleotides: TGTGCCAGCAAATCCCAAGTCCTGGGTCCCAAAAACATTCAGTACTTC. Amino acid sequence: CASKSQVLGPKNIQYF. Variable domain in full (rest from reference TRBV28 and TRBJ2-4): DVKVTQSSRYLVKRTGEKVFLECVQDMDHENMFWYRQDPGLGLRLIYFSYDVKMKEKGDIPEGYSVSREKKERFSLILESASTNQTSMYLCASKSQVLGPKNIQYFGAGTRLSVL.

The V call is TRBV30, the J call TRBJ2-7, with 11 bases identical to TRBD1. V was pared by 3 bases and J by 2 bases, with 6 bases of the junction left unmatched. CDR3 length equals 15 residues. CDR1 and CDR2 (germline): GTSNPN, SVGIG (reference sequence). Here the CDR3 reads CAWSDPGQGAYEQYF. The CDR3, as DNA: TGTGCCTGGAGCGACCCGGGACAGGGGGCCTACGAGCAGTACTTC.

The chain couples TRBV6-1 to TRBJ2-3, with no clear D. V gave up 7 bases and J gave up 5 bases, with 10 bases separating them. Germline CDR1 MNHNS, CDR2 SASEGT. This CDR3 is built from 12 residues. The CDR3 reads CASNRVGDTQYF. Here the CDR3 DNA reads TGTGCCAGCAACCGGGTAGGAGATACGCAGTATTTT.

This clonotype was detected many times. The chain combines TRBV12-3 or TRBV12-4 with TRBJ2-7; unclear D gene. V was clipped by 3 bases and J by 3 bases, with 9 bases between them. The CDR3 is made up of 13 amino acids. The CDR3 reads CASSFPPDYEQYF. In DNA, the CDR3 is TGTGCCAGCAGTTTCCCACCAGACTACGAGCAGTACTTC.

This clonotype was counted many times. The CDR3, as DNA: TGTGCCAGCCTCTGGGACGGGAACACTGAAGCTTTCTTT. Protein product: CASLWDGNTEAFF. The rearrangement uses TRBV12-3 or TRBV12-4 and TRBJ1-1, with TRBD1 as a possible D gene (5 bases). V was trimmed by 8 bases and J by 1 base, leaving 11 bases between them. The CDR3 has 13 amino acids.

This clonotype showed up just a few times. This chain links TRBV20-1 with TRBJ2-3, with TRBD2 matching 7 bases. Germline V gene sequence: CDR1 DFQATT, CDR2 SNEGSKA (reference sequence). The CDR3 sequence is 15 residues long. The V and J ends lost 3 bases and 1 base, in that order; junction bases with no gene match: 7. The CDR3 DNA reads TGCAGTGCTAGCGGGGGGATATTGGGCACAGATACGCAGTATTTT. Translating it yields CSASGGILGTDTQYF.

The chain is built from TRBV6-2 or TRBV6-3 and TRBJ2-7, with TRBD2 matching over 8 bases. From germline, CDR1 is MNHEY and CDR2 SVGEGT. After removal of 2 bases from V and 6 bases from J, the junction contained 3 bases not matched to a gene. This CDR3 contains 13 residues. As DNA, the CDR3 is TGTGCCAGCAGTTACGGACTAGCCCTCGAGCAGTACTTC. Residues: CASSYGLALEQYF.

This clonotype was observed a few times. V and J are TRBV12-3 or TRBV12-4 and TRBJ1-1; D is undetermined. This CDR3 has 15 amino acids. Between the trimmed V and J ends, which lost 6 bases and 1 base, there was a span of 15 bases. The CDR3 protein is CASRGGRIRNTEAFF. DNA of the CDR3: TGTGCCAGCAGGGGCGGTCGGATAAGGAACACTGAAGCTTTCTTT.

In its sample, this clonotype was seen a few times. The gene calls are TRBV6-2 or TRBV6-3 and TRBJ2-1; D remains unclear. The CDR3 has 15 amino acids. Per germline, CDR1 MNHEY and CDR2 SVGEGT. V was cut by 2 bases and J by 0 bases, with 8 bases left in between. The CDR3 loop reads CASSYEALSYNEQFF. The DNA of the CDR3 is TGTGCCAGCAGTTACGAAGCGCTCTCCTACAATGAGCAGTTCTTC.

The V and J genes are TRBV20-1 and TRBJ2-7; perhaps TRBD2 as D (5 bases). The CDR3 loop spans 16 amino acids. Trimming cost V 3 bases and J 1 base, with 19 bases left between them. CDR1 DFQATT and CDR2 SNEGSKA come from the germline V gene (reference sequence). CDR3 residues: CSASPFGEGRSYEQYF. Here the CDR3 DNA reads TGCAGTGCTAGTCCCTTCGGCGAGGGTAGATCCTACGAGCAGTACTTC.

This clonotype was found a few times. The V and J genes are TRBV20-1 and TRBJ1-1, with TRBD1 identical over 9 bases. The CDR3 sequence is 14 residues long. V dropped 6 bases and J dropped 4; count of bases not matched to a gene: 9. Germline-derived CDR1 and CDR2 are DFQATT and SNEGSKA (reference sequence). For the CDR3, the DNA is TGCAGTGCCGCTACAGGGGGCCGTGGCACTGAAGCTTTCTTT. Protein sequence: CSAATGGRGTEAFF.